One sample yielded the 20 T cell receptor beta chains listed below, sequenced in a study of shared clonotypes between healthy human individuals. Method: immunoSEQ multiplex PCR; TCRdb's copy keeps in-frame clones and lacks some. The sample yields fewer than 1.8 million clones, approximately 98.5% seen once. The source material was naive CD4+ T cells sorted from blood. Subset of the sample: CD45RA+ positively selected. The receptors shown here come from a man under 40 in good health.

As regards this clone: The same CDR3 arises from other DNA sequences in this sample as well. The chain couples TRBV29-1 to TRBJ2-5; D is unresolved. CDR3 size: 12 residues. The V gene lost 6 bases and the J gene lost 2 bases, with 10 bases spanning the gap. Germline CDR1 and CDR2: SQVTM and ANQGSEA. CDR3 coding DNA: TGCAGCGTAGGTCCTGGACAAGAGACCCAGTACTTC. Its translation: CSVGPGQETQYF. The variable domain in full, with the rest retrieved from reference TRBV29-1 and TRBJ2-5, is SAVISQKPSRDICQRGTSLTIQCQVDSQVTMMFWYRQQPGQSLTLIATANQGSEATYESGFVIDKFPISRPNLTFSTLTVSNMSPEDSSIYLCSVGPGQETQYFGPGTRLLVL.

The rearrangement uses TRBV11-2 and TRBJ2-5; TRBD1 is a possible D gene (5 bases). The V end lost 5 bases, the J end lost 4 bases, and 8 bases lay between the germline ends. CDR3 length: 12 amino acids. Per germline, CDR1 SGHAT and CDR2 FQNNGV. For the CDR3, the DNA is TGTGCCAGCAGCGGACACGGAGAGACCCAGTACTTC. It encodes CASSGHGETQYF.

This chain connects TRBV5-4 to TRBJ1-1; 8 bases line up with TRBD1. The V segment lost 9 bases and the J segment 4 bases; nucleotides outside the gene matches: 11. The CDR3 is made up of 14 amino acids. Germline assignment: CDR1 SGHNT and CDR2 YYREEE (reference sequence). The CDR3 nucleotides read TGTGCCACCATAGACAGGGGAATTGGCACTGAAGCTTTCTTT. Its translation: CATIDRGIGTEAFF. Full variable domain (remainder filled in from reference TRBV5-4 and TRBJ1-1): ETGVTQSPTHLIKTRGQQVTLRCSSQSGHNTVSWYQQALGQGPQFIFQYYREEENGRGNFPPRFSGLQFPNYSSELNVNALELDDSALYLCATIDRGIGTEAFFGQGTRLTVV.

The chain joins TRBV6-5 to TRBJ2-7, with TRBD1 matching 7 bases. The CDR3 contains 15 residues. Losses at the gene ends were 6 bases for V and 6 bases for J; bases not matched to a gene: 14. Looked up from germline, CDR1 is MNHEY and CDR2 is SVGAGI. DNA of the CDR3: TGTGCCAGCAGCTTTAAACAGGGGTCGCACGGCGAGCAGTACTTC. Translation: CASSFKQGSHGEQYF.

The chain uses TRBV6-6 and TRBJ2-7, with D possibly being TRBD1 (5 bases). This CDR3 region has 13 residues. Germline V gene sequence: CDR1 MNHNY, CDR2 SVGAGI (reference sequence). V shed 3 bases and J shed 4 bases, with 10 bases lying between them. CDR3 residues: CASSYVRQYEQYF. DNA of the CDR3: TGTGCCAGCAGTTATGTCAGACAGTACGAGCAGTACTTC.

The chain couples TRBV6-4 to TRBJ2-1, with D uncertain. Germline V lookup: CDR1 MRHNA, CDR2 SNTAGT. The CDR3 has 15 amino acids. The V end was cut by 6 bases, the J end by 5 bases, with 17 bases between. CDR3 protein: CASRLGTSAHNEQFF. In DNA, the CDR3 is TGTGCCAGCAGACTCGGTACGTCGGCCCACAATGAGCAGTTCTTC.

The chain combines TRBV7-8 with TRBJ1-1; a weak D match, TRBD1 (5 bases). The CDR3 has 15 residues. Germline loops: CDR1 SGHVS, CDR2 FQNEAQ. Deletions cut 1 base from V and 7 bases from J, with 16 bases between. The CDR3 DNA is TGTGCCAGCAGCTTAGGGTCCCAGGGCCAAGTTGAAGCTTTCTTT. It specifies CASSLGSQGQVEAFF.

Only one count was recorded for this clone. This sample also contains other DNA sequences that code for the same CDR3. The V call is TRBV5-4, the J call TRBJ2-3, with 8 bases fitting TRBD2. The CDR3 covers 15 residues. V trimming: 1 base; J trimming: 0 bases; junction bases outside the gene matches: 1. Looked up from germline, CDR1 is SGHNT and CDR2 is YYREEE (reference sequence). The CDR3 bases are TGTGCCAGCAGCTTGCCTAGCGGGAGCACAGATACGCAGTATTTT. This gives the protein CASSLPSGSTDTQYF.

The chain joins TRBV9 to TRBJ2-6, with 9 bases lining up with TRBD1. This CDR3 region has 17 residues. J gave up 2 bases and V 1 base, and 4 bases lay outside the gene matches. Per the germline V gene, CDR1 is SGDLS and CDR2 is YYNGEE. The CDR3: CASSVRQGGPGANVLTF. CDR3 in DNA: TGTGCCAGCAGCGTACGACAGGGGGGTCCTGGGGCCAACGTCCTGACTTTC.

The chain recombines TRBV28 with TRBJ1-1, with TRBD1 matching over 9 bases. Germline CDR1 MDHEN, CDR2 SYDVKM. The CDR3 sequence is 14 residues long. V was clipped by 7 bases and J by 8 bases; unmatched bases: 11. CDR3 region: CASTVTGGIREAFF. DNA of the CDR3: TGTGCCAGCACCGTCACAGGGGGCATACGCGAAGCTTTCTTT.

The V gene is TRBV10-3, the J gene TRBJ1-1; D remains unclear. Trimming took off 6 bases at V and 4 bases at J, with 12 bases between the two ends. This CDR3 contains 13 residues. Germline CDR1 is ENHRY and CDR2 is SYGVKD. The CDR3: CAIRFTSTTEAFF. In DNA form, the CDR3 reads TGTGCCATCAGGTTTACAAGTACCACTGAAGCTTTCTTT.

The V call is TRBV30, the J call TRBJ1-1; tentatively, D is TRBD1 (5 bases). The CDR3 is 12 residues long. CDR1 is GTSNPN, CDR2 SVGIG, per germline (reference sequence). V was shortened by 4 bases and J by 3 bases, with 9 bases between the two germline ends. The CDR3 reads CAWTGMDTEAFF. CDR3 DNA: TGTGCCTGGACAGGGATGGACACTGAAGCTTTCTTT.

V and J are TRBV2 and TRBJ2-7; 7 nucleotides match TRBD2. The trim removed 7 bases at V and 4 bases at J, leaving 10 bases unmatched. The CDR3 has 14 amino acids. The germline gives CDR1 SNHLY, CDR2 FYNNEI. The CDR3 sequence is CASMVREGRYEQYF. The CDR3 coding sequence is TGTGCCAGCATGGTGAGGGAGGGCCGTTACGAGCAGTACTTC. The whole variable domain, remainder taken from reference TRBV2 and TRBJ2-7, is EPEVTQTPSHQVTQMGQEVILRCVPISNHLYFYWYRQILGQKVEFLVSFYNNEISEKSEIFDDQFSVERPDGSNFTLKIRSTKLEDSAMYFCASMVREGRYEQYFGPGTRLTVT.

The chain carries TRBV4-1 and TRBJ2-7; D is perhaps TRBD2 (5 bases). CDR3 length: 17 residues. Looked up from germline, CDR1 is MGHRA and CDR2 is YSYEKL. The ends were cut back, 1 base at V and 3 bases at J, with 19 bases in the middle. CDR3 DNA: TGCGCCAGCAGCCAAGGACGGGAATCAGGTTCTTTCTACGAGCAGTACTTC. This encodes CASSQGRESGSFYEQYF.

The chain carries TRBV28 and TRBJ2-2; D is uncertain. Trimming cost V 4 bases and J 6 bases, with 15 bases left between them. The CDR3 length is 15 residues. Per the germline V gene, CDR1 is MDHEN and CDR2 is SYDVKM. CDR3 amino acids: CASSSTTIFAGELFF. The CDR3 coding sequence is TGTGCCAGCAGTTCTACTACTATTTTTGCCGGGGAGCTGTTTTTT.

The rearrangement joins TRBV7-2 to TRBJ1-1, with D perhaps TRBD1 (5 bases). CDR3 size: 14 residues. Per germline, CDR1 SGHTA and CDR2 FQGNSA. Between the trimmed V and J ends, which lost 1 base and 4 bases, there was a span of 10 bases. This chain's CDR3 is CASSLDWRGTEAFF. Written as DNA, the CDR3 is TGTGCCAGCAGCTTAGACTGGAGGGGCACTGAAGCTTTCTTT.

The chain has TRBV10-3 and TRBJ2-5; 14 nucleotides align to TRBD2. This CDR3 is built from 18 residues. CDR1 and CDR2 (germline): ENHRY, SYGVKD. Trimming at V came to 5 bases and at J to 5 bases, leaving 13 bases not matched to a gene. The CDR3 region is CAISTGLAGELGKETQYF. CDR3 in DNA: TGTGCCATCAGTACGGGACTAGCGGGGGAGTTGGGAAAGGAGACCCAGTACTTC.

J is TRBJ2-1 and V is TRBV18, with TRBD2 identical over 12 bases. This CDR3 has 16 residues. J lost 6 bases, V lost 3 bases, and 6 bases had no gene match. Germline V gene data show CDR1 as KGHSH and CDR2 as LQKENI. CDR3: CASSPPTSGRLNEQFF. The CDR3 DNA follows: TGTGCCAGCTCACCCCCTACTAGCGGGAGGCTCAATGAGCAGTTCTTC.

The rearrangement joins TRBV29-1 to TRBJ1-1; D is undetermined. Germline loops: CDR1 SQVTM, CDR2 ANQGSEA. The CDR3 has 10 amino acids. Between the trimmed V and J ends, which lost 4 bases and 8 bases, there was a span of 8 bases. CDR3 in DNA: TGCAGCGTTGTAGGCAGGGAAGCTTTCTTT. It is translated as CSVVGREAFF.

The chain joins TRBV4-2 to TRBJ2-1; TRBD2 matches 13 bases. J was trimmed by 10 bases and V by 4 bases; bases with no gene match: 10. Germline CDR1 is LGHNA and CDR2 is YNFKEQ. This CDR3 region has 16 residues. The CDR3 DNA is TGTGCCAGCAGCCTTCTCACTAGCGGGAGGGCCGGGGAGCAGTTCTTC. Translating gives CASSLLTSGRAGEQFF.